These 26 T cell receptor beta chains share one sample of origin, sequenced in a study of blood T cell repertoires in COVID-19. Here immunoSEQ multiplex PCR was the method, and the copy in TCRdb shows in-frame clones only, minus some. The sample consists of hundreds of thousands of clones, 80% to 95% of them appearing once. Material for sequencing was PBMCs or T cells enriched from blood (not recorded which). Receptors were obtained from a woman younger than 35 who had recovered from COVID-19.

The chain recombines TRBV5-1 with TRBJ1-1; D is unclear. The germline CDR1 and CDR2 sequences are SGHRS and YFSETQ. The V end was cut by 3 bases, the J end by 2 bases, with 8 bases between. CDR3 size: 13 residues. The CDR3 nucleotides are TGCGCCAGCAGCTACCGGAGAAACACTGAAGCTTTCTTT. Its protein is CASSYRRNTEAFF.

This chain joins TRBV19 and TRBJ1-5, with TRBD1 identical over 9 bases. From germline, CDR1 is LNHDA and CDR2 SQIVND (reference sequence). The CDR3 is made up of 14 amino acids. The junction had 7 bases not matched to a gene; V was cut back by 4 bases and J by 9 bases. CDR3 region: CASSTRQGGTPQHF. Written as DNA, the CDR3 is TGTGCCAGTAGTACCCGACAGGGGGGTACGCCCCAGCATTTT. The variable domain in full, with the rest retrieved from reference TRBV19 and TRBJ1-5, is DGGITQSPKYLFRKEGQNVTLSCEQNLNHDAMYWYRQDPGQGLRLIYYSQIVNDFQKGDIAEGYSVSREKKESFPLTVTSAQKNPTAFYLCASSTRQGGTPQHFGDGTRLSIL.

The genes are TRBV19 and TRBJ1-1; D is unresolved. Germline assignment: CDR1 LNHDA and CDR2 SQIVND (reference sequence). The CDR3 is 13 amino acids. V gave up 8 bases and J gave up 0 bases, with 10 bases separating them. CDR3 residues: CASAKRMNTEAFF. The CDR3 DNA reads as TGTGCCAGTGCGAAGCGGATGAACACTGAAGCTTTCTTT.

This clone was counted a single time. The CDR3 DNA is TGTGCCAGCAGCCAAGCCCACCTGACTAGCGGGACTACAGATACGCAGTATTTT. As protein: CASSQAHLTSGTTDTQYF. V gene TRBV14 combines with J gene TRBJ2-3; 11 positions match TRBD2. Trimming cost V 1 base and J 3 bases; bases outside gene matches: 9. The CDR3 runs to 18 residues. Per germline, CDR1 SGHDN and CDR2 FVKESK.

The V and J genes are TRBV6-5 and TRBJ2-1, with TRBD1 as a possible D gene (5 bases). The CDR3 sequence is 13 residues long. Germline lookup yields CDR1 MNHEY and CDR2 SVGAGI. V gave up 6 bases and J gave up 9 bases, with 15 bases separating them. CDR3 amino acids: CASSQGDGSEQFF. CDR3 sequence (DNA): TGTGCCAGCAGCCAAGGGGATGGGTCTGAGCAGTTCTTC.

The J gene is TRBJ1-5, the V gene TRBV11-3; D perhaps matches TRBD1 (6 bases). There are 13 residues in the CDR3. V was clipped by 5 bases and J by 7 bases, with 12 bases between them. In germline, CDR1 is SGHNT, CDR2 YENEEA. CDR3 amino acids: CASSPEGDQPQHF. As DNA, the CDR3 is TGTGCCAGCAGCCCCGAGGGGGACCAGCCCCAGCATTTT.

The rearrangement links TRBV4-2 to TRBJ1-3, with D unresolved. Germline-derived CDR1 and CDR2 are LGHNA and YNFKEQ. V lost 4 bases to trimming and J lost 1 base, with 8 bases between them. The CDR3 length is 14 residues. In DNA form, the CDR3 reads TGTGCCAGCAGCCCTCCCGGTTCTGGAAACACCATATATTTT. Translated, it gives CASSPPGSGNTIYF.

The chain carries TRBV3-1 (or the pseudogene TRBV3-2) and TRBJ2-7; unclear D gene. Trimming took 4 bases from V and 9 from J, leaving 16 bases between them. The CDR3 loop spans 13 amino acids. The germline gives CDR1 LGHDT, CDR2 YNNKEL (reference sequence). The CDR3 DNA reads as TGTGCCAGCAGCCCGACGGCAGTGTCGGGGCAGTACTTC. This codes for CASSPTAVSGQYF.

CDR3 in DNA: TGTGCCAGCAGCCAAGCAGCGGACAATCAGCCCCAGCATTTT. Its protein product is CASSQAADNQPQHF. The chain employs TRBV7-9 and TRBJ1-5; no reliable D call. The V end was cut by 5 bases, the J end by 3 bases, with 11 bases between. Germline V gene sequence: CDR1 SEHNR, CDR2 FQNEAQ (reference sequence). The CDR3 has 14 residues.

The rearrangement joins TRBV7-6 to TRBJ1-5; TRBD1 matches at 9 bases. The CDR3 is made up of 15 amino acids. Germline assignment: CDR1 SGHVS and CDR2 FNYEAQ. Germline trimming cut 1 base from V and 5 bases from J; bases unmatched to any gene: 3. CDR3 bases: TGTGCCAGCAGCTTAGAGACAGGGGGAGATCAGCCCCAGCATTTT. Translated, it gives CASSLETGGDQPQHF.

This chain connects TRBV7-9 to TRBJ1-2, with 7 bases identical to TRBD1. The germline V gene encodes CDR1 SEHNR and CDR2 FQNEAQ (reference sequence). The CDR3 sequence is 16 residues long. The junction had 11 bases not matched to a gene; V was cut back by 3 bases and J by 4 bases. The CDR3 loop is CASSFLAGGIGYGYTF. As DNA, the CDR3 is TGTGCCAGCAGCTTCCTCGCAGGGGGAATCGGCTATGGCTACACCTTC.

The chain joins TRBV28 to TRBJ1-2; 7 bases line up with TRBD1. CDR1 and CDR2 (germline): MDHEN, SYDVKM. CDR3 length: 13 amino acids. Trimming took 8 bases from V and 7 from J; bases not matched to a gene: 10. The CDR3 loop is CASRPIGGGGYTF. CDR3 coding DNA: TGTGCCAGCCGCCCCATAGGGGGCGGTGGCTACACCTTC.

The chain employs TRBV2 and TRBJ1-2, with D maybe TRBD1 (5 bases). Germline CDR1 reads SNHLY; CDR2 reads FYNNEI. V was shortened by 3 bases and J by 6 bases, with 26 bases between the two germline ends. There are 18 residues in the CDR3. The CDR3 coding sequence is TGTGCCAGCAGTGACTATTTGGGCGTCGGGACGGAGGGGCATGGCTACACCTTC. Translating it yields CASSDYLGVGTEGHGYTF. The whole variable domain, filled in from reference TRBV2 and TRBJ1-2, reads EPEVTQTPSHQVTQMGQEVILRCVPISNHLYFYWYRQILGQKVEFLVSFYNNEISEKSEIFDDQFSVERPDGSNFTLKIRSTKLEDSAMYFCASSDYLGVGTEGHGYTFGSGTRLTVV.

J is TRBJ1-1 and V is TRBV9; D perhaps matches TRBD1 (5 bases). V lost 1 base, J lost 2 bases, and 6 bases lay in between. The germline CDR1 and CDR2 sequences are SGDLS and YYNGEE. CDR3 length equals 13 residues. The CDR3 protein is CASSVRGNTEAFF. The CDR3 DNA sequence: TGTGCCAGCAGCGTAAGGGGAAACACTGAAGCTTTCTTT.

This chain connects TRBV7-9 to TRBJ1-2, with D perhaps TRBD1 (5 bases). Germline V gene sequence: CDR1 SEHNR, CDR2 FQNEAQ (reference sequence). Trimming pared 1 base from V and 1 base from J, leaving 7 bases between. CDR3 length: 14 residues. CDR3 region: CASSLGQNNYGYTF. CDR3 bases: TGTGCCAGCAGCTTAGGACAGAATAACTATGGCTACACCTTC.

The gene calls are TRBV7-2 and TRBJ1-2, with TRBD1 identical over 9 bases. The ends lost 5 bases at V and 4 bases at J; junction bases unmatched: 5. This CDR3 has 14 amino acids. Germline V lookup: CDR1 SGHTA, CDR2 FQGNSA. CDR3: CASSTTGGGYGYTF. As DNA, the CDR3 is TGTGCCAGCAGCACGACAGGGGGTGGCTATGGCTACACCTTC.

The chain employs TRBV2 and TRBJ1-3; D not certain. CDR3 length equals 14 residues. Trimming cost V 1 base and J 0 bases, with 4 bases left between them. Germline loops: CDR1 SNHLY, CDR2 FYNNEI. CDR3 in amino acids: CASSEVISGNTIYF. The CDR3 DNA is TGTGCCAGCAGTGAAGTTATCTCTGGAAACACCATATATTTT.

CDR3 coding DNA: TGCGCCAGCAGCCAAGAGGGAGCGGGAGACGGGTACGAGCAGTACTTC. Amino acids: CASSQEGAGDGYEQYF. The rearrangement links TRBV4-1 to TRBJ2-7; 8 nucleotides agree with TRBD2. The CDR3 length is 16 residues. Germline loops: CDR1 MGHRA, CDR2 YSYEKL. After removal of 0 bases from V and 4 bases from J, the junction contained 8 bases not matched to a gene.

CDR3 loop: CASSPAGPPGLDTQYF. The CDR3 DNA sequence: TGTGCCAGCAGCCCAGCTGGCCCCCCGGGACTAGATACGCAGTATTTT. The chain has TRBV7-8 and TRBJ2-3, with D perhaps TRBD2 (6 bases). V shed 5 bases and J shed 5 bases, with 20 bases lying between them. The CDR3 consists of 16 residues. Germline CDR1 reads SGHVS; CDR2 reads FQNEAQ.

This clone was picked up a small number of times. The rearrangement joins TRBV5-8 to TRBJ1-4; D not resolved. The CDR3 contains 15 residues. Trimming removed 4 bases at V and 0 bases at J, with 10 bases between. CDR1 and CDR2 from the germline V gene are SGHTS and YDEGEE. Here the CDR3 reads CASSRSLATNEKLFF. CDR3 DNA sequence: TGTGCCAGCAGCCGGTCCCTTGCAACTAATGAAAAACTGTTTTTT.

This chain uses TRBV11-3 with TRBJ2-7; D gene ambiguous. Germline assignment: CDR1 SGHNT and CDR2 YENEEA. This CDR3 contains 13 residues. V gave up 6 bases and J gave up 1 base, with 10 bases separating them. CDR3 region: CASSPLESYEQYF. The CDR3 nucleotides are TGTGCCAGCAGTCCTTTAGAATCCTACGAGCAGTACTTC.

This clone was counted a few times. This chain joins TRBV5-8 and TRBJ1-1; D gene unclear. Trimming took 3 bases from V and 11 from J, leaving 11 bases between them. The CDR3 loop spans 11 amino acids. Germline V CDR1 and CDR2: SGHTS, YDEGEE. The CDR3 coding sequence is TGTGCCAGCAGCTGGGAAAGGAGGGCTTTCTTT. Its protein product is CASSWERRAFF.

CDR3 in amino acids: CSASPRTAAYGYTF. CDR3 DNA sequence: TGCAGTGCTAGTCCCCGAACGGCGGCCTATGGCTACACCTTC. The genes are TRBV20-1 and TRBJ1-2; D call uncertain. Germline-derived CDR1 and CDR2 are DFQATT and SNEGSKA (reference sequence). The CDR3 is made up of 14 amino acids. The V end was cut by 3 bases, the J end by 4 bases, with 15 bases between.

The gene calls are TRBV27 and TRBJ1-1; D is uncertain. V lost 7 bases, J lost 5 bases, and 11 bases lay in between. In germline, CDR1 is MNHEY, CDR2 SMNVEV (reference sequence). The length of the CDR3 is 12 residues. CDR3 bases: TGTGCCAGCAAGCGGGGAAGGACTGAAGCTTTCTTT. Its translation: CASKRGRTEAFF.

V gene TRBV5-5 combines with J gene TRBJ1-1; the match to TRBD1 covers 9 bases. The CDR3 runs 15 residues. V lost 4 bases and J lost 5; bases outside the gene matches: 9. Germline lookup yields CDR1 SGHKS and CDR2 YYEKEE (reference sequence). The CDR3 loop is CASSPPGTGRTEAFF. In DNA, the CDR3 is TGTGCCAGCAGCCCCCCCGGGACAGGGAGGACTGAAGCTTTCTTT. The variable domain in full, completed from reference TRBV5-5 and TRBJ1-1, reads DAGVTQSPTHLIKTRGQQVTLRCSPISGHKSVSWYQQVLGQGPQFIFQYYEKEERGRGNFPDRFSARQFPNYSSELNVNALLLGDSALYLCASSPPGTGRTEAFFGQGTRLTVV.

The chain joins TRBV7-2 to TRBJ2-1; TRBD1 aligns across 8 bases. This CDR3 has 14 residues. The V gene end was trimmed by 1 base and the J gene end by 7 bases; junction bases not matched to a gene: 3. Looked up from germline, CDR1 is SGHTA and CDR2 is FQGNSA. DNA of the CDR3: TGTGCCAGCAGCTTAGTTGACAGGGGTAATGAGCAGTTCTTC. Translation gives CASSLVDRGNEQFF.